This T cell receptor (beta chain) emerged from a study of PD-1 blockade in classical Hodgkin lymphoma (dated by TCRdb to between 2020 and 2021). Notes on the research overall: Nivolumab dosing was 3 mg/kg intravenously every 2 weeks, continuing until either disease progression or unacceptable toxicity. The study used TCR beta sequencing and CyTOF to define a peripheral blood immune signature of response to PD-1 blockade in classical Hodgkin lymphoma.

Taken with the paper, the label for time point translates to: cycle 1 day 1 (C1D1), immediately before nivolumab initiation. Relapse after autologous stem cell transplantation had occurred in all trial patients, and cohorts A, B and C were distinguished by prior brentuximab vedotin exposure. The trial cohort comprised around 60 patients with relapsed/refractory classical Hodgkin lymphoma whose best overall responses were complete response, partial response or progressive disease. In the multi-cohort phase II CheckMate 205 trial, trial patients received single-agent nivolumab. Best overall response was determined by an independent review committee according to the 2007 International Working Group response criteria. Trial PBMCs were obtained immediately prior to nivolumab initiation (C1D1) and on therapy at cycle 2 day 1 and cycle 4 day 1. Peripheral blood was collected in 8 mL Vacutainer Cell Preparation Tubes, from which PBMCs were isolated by centrifugation and then cryopreserved.

Taken from the germline V gene (reference sequence), the CDR1 and CDR2 loops are LNHDA and SQIVND. From its cysteine to its phenylalanine, the CDR3 spans 17 amino acids. CDR3 DNA only is kept here, 51 bases in frame from base 1. Trimming accounts for 5 bases at V and 3 bases at J, while the number of junction bases matched to no gene is 10. Of note for this clone: Its antigen has not been determined. Base quality data are lacking; no much larger clone is found one base away.

Genomic DNA was extracted with the Qiagen DNeasy kit from unsorted PBMCs and from negatively selected CD4+ and CD8+ fractions. Amplification of TCR beta CDR3 regions was done by immunoSEQ multiplex PCR with primers that anneal to V and J segments. Amplification bias was minimized using a synthetic immune receptor repertoire, and residual bias was removed computationally after sequencing. In the paper's pipeline: Custom Python scripts were used to quantify repertoire diversity as the Shannon entropy index. Unsorted, CD4+ and CD8+ repertoires were examined separately, except in combined analyses, for which CD4+ and CD8+ sequences were merged in silico. Clonal expansion was defined as a frequency increase of at least 2-fold after treatment compared with C1D1, and clones undetected at baseline were assigned a pseudocount of 0.5. Singleton clones were defined as clones with 0 or 1 copy at C1D1, and non-singleton clones were defined as clones with 2 or more copies. Clones expanded in unsorted samples were assigned a CD4+, CD8+ or unknown annotation through matching of protein sequences in sorted samples from the same patient. Wilcoxon tests on paired samples were used to test changes in diversity from C1D1 to C4D1. The clones in this table, taken by TCRdb from immuneACCESS, are in-frame only. Not every clone is retained; where verified, under half of the shortfall comes from an unresolved V gene, and the cause of the rest is unknown. For V, J and clone size, that table is used; D and trimming come from the DNA. This sample is represented by roughly 62,000 clones; more than 70% of them were singletons. Jointly, the top ten make up approximately 12% of the sample.

What the authors observed across the whole study: By C4D1, a significant rise was seen in CD4+ TCR diversity but not in CD8+ TCR diversity (p=0.0027 vs p=0.16), and the rise was most apparent among complete responders (p=0.02). The study was restricted to a single clinical trial cohort, and the causes of repertoire differences, possibly disease activity or prior therapy, were left undefined. Diversity was lower in patients who began nivolumab less than 1 year after ASCT, so these patients were left out of later analyses to avoid confounding by immune reconstitution. Trial patients achieving complete response had baseline diversity similar to newly diagnosed patients, whereas partial responders and progressors had significantly lower diversity. Newly diagnosed patients were reported to have lower baseline TCR diversity than healthy donors, and relapsed/refractory patients were reported to have lower baseline TCR diversity still.

This sample comprised peripheral blood mononuclear cells (PBMCs), obtained at baseline. The origin of this receptor is a human donor with classical Hodgkin lymphoma. The receptor chain draws on TRBV19 and TRBJ1-1; TRBD1 matches 12 bases in the middle. The bases are TGTGCCAGTAGTCTGGGACAGGGGGCTATCGGGGACACTGAAGCTTTCTTT. It encodes CASSLGQGAIGDTEAFF.